This T cell receptor (beta chain) was identified during a study of T cells in Graves' hyperthyroidism and ophthalmopathy. Study at large: The authors collected peripheral blood at initial diagnosis, before any treatment. Study-level results: Ophthalmopathy prediction by the model preceded onset by a median roughly 6 months.

Reasons for excluding patients were uncontrolled infection, other autoimmune disease, pregnancy or lactation. Template material for amplifying TCR beta CDR3 regions consisted of RNA transcripts. Carried out on the TCR CDR3, a first-round RT-PCR used the HTBI primer set. MiXCR, applied by TCRdb to the multiplex PCR reads, yields one record per CDR3 protein. The sample gives a few hundred thousand distinct CDR3 sequences, about a sixth of which show up once; over 12% is in the top ten. V was cut by 6 bases and J by 8 bases, with 8 bases left in between. The CDR3 spans 12 residues. CDR1 and CDR2 from the germline V gene are MDHEN and SYDVKM. This clonotype was seen at least ten times. Its antigen is not identified.

The clonotype was recovered from a woman under 30 with Graves' hyperthyroidism. The chain carries TRBV28 and TRBJ1-6; D unclear. The sequenced sample consisted of blood. This CDR3 is CASRIPYSPLHF. CDR3 nucleotides: TGTGCCAGCAGGATACCGTATTCACCCCTCCACTTT.